This TCR beta chain came from a study of blood T cells in healthy people across ages. A second PCR of 7 to 11 cycles used a sample-barcoded 5' primer and a J-beta primer mix. A template-switch adaptor containing 12 random nucleotides labeled each cDNA molecule. TCRdb reprocessed the 5' RACE reads via MiXCR and lists one record per CDR3 protein. This table has some 1.7 million distinct CDR3 sequences, 28% appearing once. This clonotype was found a few times. As yet, its antigen is unknown. Study-wide points: Reliance upon unsorted PBMCs precluded definitive naive versus antigen-experienced comparison. Estimates of total diversity, which came from one million sequenced T cells, were considered to be underestimates.

Germline CDR1 MNHEY, CDR2 SVGAGI. Between the trimmed V and J ends, which lost 0 bases and 1 base, there was a span of 13 bases. This CDR3 has 16 residues. Sequencing was performed on blood. This sequence originates from a woman aged 25 to 45 in good health. The rearrangement uses TRBV6-5 and TRBJ2-7; weak D call: TRBD1 (6 bases). In DNA form, the CDR3 reads TGTGCCAGCAGTTACTCAGGCACAGGGTGGTCCTACGAGCAGTACTTC. Its translation: CASSYSGTGWSYEQYF.